These T cell receptor beta chains were read from a single sample in a study of blood T cell repertoires in COVID-19. The protocol was immunoSEQ multiplex PCR, while the TCRdb copy is restricted to in-frame clones and leaves out a portion. The data contain a few hundred thousand clones, roughly nine tenths of them seen just once; the ten biggest clones take up approximately 1%. Sequencing was carried out using PBMCs or T cells enriched from blood (not recorded which). The receptor set was obtained from a man aged 18 to 35 who had recovered from COVID-19. The CDR3 runs from the conserved cysteine through the conserved F or W. D genes are given only for firm matches. Not every row has a clone size; where given, it reads once, few, many or a size class.

size	J	V	D	CDR3	DNA
once	TRBJ2-7	TRBV4-1	NA	CASSHGGPFEQYF	TGCGCCAGCAGCCATGGGGGCCCCTTTGAGCAGTACTTC
NA	TRBJ2-5	TRBV10-3	TRBD2	CAISEYGLAGGRETQYF	TGTGCCATCAGTGAGTACGGGCTAGCGGGGGGGCGCGAGACCCAGTACTTC
NA	TRBJ2-3	TRBV3-1/TRBV3-2	NA	CASTLAGTDTQYF	TGTGCCAGCACCCTGGCGGGCACAGATACGCAGTATTTT
NA	TRBJ2-1	TRBV11-2	NA	CASSLGPGEQFF	TGTGCCAGCAGCTTAGGCCCAGGGGAGCAGTTCTTC
NA	TRBJ1-5	TRBV18	NA	CASSPRGDSNQPQHF	TGTGCCAGCTCACCACGGGGAGATAGCAATCAGCCCCAGCATTTT
NA	TRBJ1-1	TRBV6-5	NA	CASLDRTNTEAFF	TGTGCCAGCCTCGACAGAACCAACACTGAAGCTTTCTTT
NA	TRBJ2-3	TRBV9	TRBD2	CASSVSVRRGGNTDTQYF	TGTGCCAGCAGCGTATCGGTGCGGCGGGGGGGAAACACAGATACGCAGTATTTT
once	TRBJ2-5	TRBV28	TRBD2	CASSHRPGLAGETQYF	TGTGCCAGCAGTCACAGGCCGGGACTAGCGGGAGAGACCCAGTACTTC
NA	TRBJ2-7	TRBV3-1/TRBV3-2	TRBD2	CASSPTLRTSYHYEQYF	TGTGCCAGCAGCCCTACTCTAAGGACTAGCTATCATTACGAGCAGTACTTC
NA	TRBJ1-1	TRBV6-5	TRBD1	CASSPVTGYTEAFF	TGTGCCAGCAGTCCCGTGACAGGGTACACTGAAGCTTTCTTT
NA	TRBJ2-7	TRBV6-5	TRBD2	CASSLASGRYEQYF	TGTGCCAGCAGTTTGGCTAGCGGGAGGTACGAGCAGTACTTC
NA	TRBJ1-1	TRBV9	NA	CASSDRASVNTEAFF	TGTGCCAGCAGCGACAGGGCGTCGGTGAACACTGAAGCTTTCTTT